What follows is one TCR beta chain and its context. The data stem from a study of blood T cell repertoires in COVID-19. Study as a whole: T cells, B-cell-depleted T cells, or PBMCs provided the cDNA or gDNA that served as material.

In the original processing: Estimates of nucleated cell counts were drawn from the amplification of reference gene primers. The table came from immunoSEQ multiplex PCR; TCRdb's copy has only in-frame clones and leaves some out. V and J calls and clone size are those listed in that table; D and trimming were worked out from the DNA. Of some 190,000 clones in the sample, 76% were seen once. The V and J ends lost 1 base and 4 bases, in that order; junction bases with no gene match: 6. This CDR3 comprises 14 residues. Germline V gene sequence: CDR1 GTSNPN, CDR2 SVGIG (reference sequence). The sequence was collected from a woman between 50 and 59 years old with acute COVID-19. The chain employs TRBV30 and TRBJ1-2, with 7 bases fitting TRBD1. What was sequenced was PBMCs or T cells enriched from blood (not recorded which). The CDR3 DNA reads as TGTGCCTGGAGTGACAACAGGGGCCGCTATGGCTACACCTTC. It yields the protein CAWSDNRGRYGYTF.